Reported below is one T cell receptor beta chain. Per the original data handling: It was from reference gene primer amplification that nucleated cell counts were estimated. Clones were sequenced by immunoSEQ multiplex PCR, and TCRdb holds only the in-frame ones, with some missing. Clonal size and the V and J genes are those of that table, whereas D and trimming came from the DNA. This sample has about 180,000 clones, with roughly 88% found just once. The data belong to a study of blood T cell repertoires in COVID-19. Study details: Sources were T cells, B-cell-depleted T cells, or PBMCs; the material itself was cDNA or gDNA.

With V trimmed by 4 bases and J by 9 bases, 10 bases remained unmatched. The CDR3 consists of 14 residues. Germline V gene sequence: CDR1 LNHDA, CDR2 SQIVND (reference sequence). Sequenced input: peripheral blood. The chain combines TRBV19 with TRBJ2-3, with TRBD1 matching over 7 bases. This receptor was taken from a man in his sixties with acute or convalescent COVID-19. DNA of the CDR3: TGTGCCAGTAGTAGTGGTAGACAGGGTGAAACGCAGTATTTT. The encoded protein is CASSSGRQGETQYF.